One and the same sample provided the 18 T cell receptor beta chains below, sequenced in a study of CXCR3-negative and CXCR3-positive naive CD8 T cells. The authors prepared UMI-labeled TRB cDNA libraries by 5' RACE. TCRdb re-called the 5' RACE reads; every CDR3 protein appears as one record, without DNA. Its table records about 84,000 distinct CDR3 sequences. No antigen is known for these receptors. Points from the study as a whole: In CXCR3-positive naive cells, the TRB CDR3s were more hydrophobic than in CXCR3-negative naive cells.

Sequencing was done on a sample of naive CXCR3+ CD8+ T cells from blood. The subset is: CD45RO-CCR7+CD27+CD95- naive CD8+ T cells expressing CXCR3 (TNR3+). These TCRs come from a human donor in good health. Some clones in this sample may be carry-over from other donors' samples.

The chain recombines TRBV13 with TRBJ2-7; no DNA is available, so the TRBD1 call from TCRdb remains unchecked. Per germline, CDR1 PRHDT and CDR2 FYEKMQ (reference sequence). The CDR3 is 16 amino acids. The chain's CDR3 is CASSFQGARNSYEQYF.

The chain recombines TRBV5-1 with TRBJ2-2. The CDR3 sequence is 20 residues long. Germline CDR1 and CDR2: SGHRS and YFSETQ. CDR3 sequence reads: CASSPWTQAPSFANTGELFF.

The chain recombines TRBV7-9 with TRBJ2-3. From germline, CDR1 is SEHNR and CDR2 FQNEAQ (reference sequence). The CDR3 loop spans 12 amino acids. The CDR3 sequence is CASSLGDVPQYF. Drawing the rest from reference TRBV7-9 and TRBJ2-3, the complete variable domain is DTGVSQNPRHKITKRGQNVTFRCDPISEHNRLYWYRQTLGQGPEFLTYFQNEAQLEKSRLLSDRFSAERPKGSFSTLEIQRTEQGDSAMYLCASSLGDVPQYFGPGTRLTVL.

This rearrangement joins TRBV7-6 to TRBJ1-3. Germline V gene sequence: CDR1 SGHVS, CDR2 FNYEAQ. The length of the CDR3 is 17 residues. Here the CDR3 reads CASSPYSVTNSGNTIYF.

The V call is TRBV11-3, the J call TRBJ2-2. Germline loops: CDR1 SGHNT, CDR2 YENEEA. The CDR3 is made up of 15 amino acids. This CDR3 is CASSPVNSIAGELFF.

The chain has TRBV20-1 and TRBJ1-2; TCRdb returns TRBD1, unconfirmable since there is no DNA. Germline V CDR1 and CDR2: DFQATT, SNEGSKA (reference sequence). The CDR3 spans 16 residues. CDR3: CSARPDREFPNYGYTF.

J is TRBJ2-5 and V is TRBV28; TCRdb gives TRBD1 as the D gene, but with no DNA this cannot be confirmed. CDR1 is MDHEN, CDR2 SYDVKM, per germline. CDR3 size: 15 residues. The CDR3 protein is CASTLNRLLGETQYF.

The gene calls are TRBV7-6 and TRBJ1-1. CDR3 length: 14 residues. Germline CDR1 is SGHVS and CDR2 is FNYEAQ. This CDR3 reads CASSLSPRGPEAFF.

The chain has TRBV11-1 and TRBJ2-1; the D gene TCRdb calls, TRBD2, cannot be checked with no DNA. In germline, CDR1 is SGHAT, CDR2 FQDESV (reference sequence). The CDR3 extends over 15 amino acids. The CDR3 protein is CASNELAGVSNEQFF.

The J gene is TRBJ2-1, the V gene TRBV12-3 or TRBV12-4; the D call of TRBD1 rests on TCRdb alone, since no DNA is present to check it. This CDR3 is 15 amino acids long. CDR3 loop: CASSWGSGSYNEQFF.

The CDR3 loop is CSAGGLDGLAGGPGMVETQYF. The gene calls are TRBV20-1 and TRBJ2-7; the D call of TRBD2 rests on TCRdb alone, since no DNA is present to check it. There are 21 residues in the CDR3. Germline CDR1 reads DFQATT; CDR2 reads SNEGSKA (reference sequence).

This chain uses TRBV7-9 with TRBJ2-2; TCRdb outputs TRBD2, but without DNA this stays unchecked. The CDR3 length is 13 residues. Germline lookup yields CDR1 SEHNR and CDR2 FQNEAQ (reference sequence). CDR3 amino acids: CASTSSGAGELFF. Filled out from reference TRBV7-9 and TRBJ2-2, the complete variable domain reads DTGVSQNPRHKITKRGQNVTFRCDPISEHNRLYWYRQTLGQGPEFLTYFQNEAQLEKSRLLSDRFSAERPKGSFSTLEIQRTEQGDSAMYLCASTSSGAGELFFGEGSRLTVL.

The rearrangement links TRBV29-1 to TRBJ2-7. The CDR3 is made up of 16 amino acids. Per the germline V gene, CDR1 is SQVTM and CDR2 is ANQGSEA. The CDR3 loop reads CSVEGVDLLDPRGQYF.

V is TRBV10-3 and J is TRBJ2-5; TCRdb proposes TRBD1, but this gene call is untestable without DNA. The CDR3 loop spans 14 amino acids. CDR1 and CDR2 from the germline V gene are ENHRY and SYGVKD. The CDR3 spells CAISDQGIEETQYF.

This sequence joins TRBV28 and TRBJ2-5. Germline V gene sequence: CDR1 MDHEN, CDR2 SYDVKM. CDR3 size: 12 residues. CDR3 region: CASSLYEETQYF.

CDR3 sequence reads: CASSLDATSGRAGYEQYF. The chain is built from TRBV12-3 or TRBV12-4 and TRBJ2-7; TCRdb gives TRBD2 as the D gene, but with no DNA this cannot be confirmed. The CDR3 consists of 18 residues.

The chain links TRBV3-1 to TRBJ2-5; with no DNA, the TCRdb D assignment of TRBD2 cannot be verified. CDR1 and CDR2 (germline): LGHDT, YNNKEL (reference sequence). The CDR3 is 17 residues long. Here the CDR3 reads CASSPITSGGLQETQYF.

The chain recombines TRBV6-5 with TRBJ2-7; lacking DNA, the TRBD1 call made by TCRdb goes unchecked. This CDR3 is built from 15 residues. CDR1 and CDR2 from the germline V gene are MNHEY and SVGAGI. This CDR3 reads CASSSAGGFFYEQYF.